The 26 T cell receptor beta chains below were found in one sample sequenced in a study of T cells in Graves' hyperthyroidism and ophthalmopathy. TCR beta CDR3 regions were amplified from RNA. The TCR CDR3 was amplified in a first-round RT-PCR using the HTBI primer set. TCRdb re-called the multiplex PCR reads with MiXCR, one entry per CDR3 protein. The sample holds around 620,000 distinct CDR3 sequences; roughly 16% are singletons and the top ten take approximately 3.9%. The sample taken for sequencing was blood. These receptors were obtained from a woman in her twenties or thirties with Graves' hyperthyroidism.

This clonotype was counted a few times. The rearrangement uses TRBV3-1 and TRBJ2-3, with 10 positions matching TRBD2. Germline CDR1 is LGHDT and CDR2 is YNNKEL (reference sequence). The CDR3 is 17 residues long. With 4 bases clipped from V and 2 bases from J, the junction kept 9 bases outside the gene matches. The CDR3 nucleotides are TGTGCCAGCAGCCGGGCCGGGACTAGCGTCGTCACAGATACGCAGTATTTT. It is translated as CASSRAGTSVVTDTQYF.

This clonotype was detected ten times or more. The V gene is TRBV11-3, the J gene TRBJ2-3, with TRBD2 matching 8 bases. CDR1 and CDR2 (germline): SGHNT, YENEEA. CDR3 length: 16 amino acids. With V trimmed by 5 bases and J by 4 bases, 11 bases remained unmatched. CDR3: CASSTRTSNIADTQYF. Here the CDR3 DNA reads TGTGCCAGCAGCACGCGGACTAGCAACATCGCAGATACGCAGTATTTT.

This clonotype has at least ten counts. The chain has TRBV2 and TRBJ1-1; TRBD1 matches 8 bases. This CDR3 is 12 amino acids long. V lost 6 bases and J lost 11; bases outside the gene matches: 8. In germline, CDR1 is SNHLY, CDR2 FYNNEI. CDR3 region: CASSSGQGRAFF. CDR3 sequence (DNA): TGTGCCAGCAGCTCAGGACAGGGTCGGGCTTTCTTT. Complete variable domain (other parts from reference TRBV2 and TRBJ1-1): EPEVTQTPSHQVTQMGQEVILRCVPISNHLYFYWYRQILGQKVEFLVSFYNNEISEKSEIFDDQFSVERPDGSNFTLKIRSTKLEDSAMYFCASSSGQGRAFFGQGTRLTVV.

This clonotype was observed a few times. V gene TRBV3-1 combines with J gene TRBJ2-7; 8 nucleotides match TRBD2. The CDR3 has 14 amino acids. The V gene end was trimmed by 0 bases and the J gene end by 6 bases; junction bases not matched to a gene: 4. Looked up from germline, CDR1 is LGHDT and CDR2 is YNNKEL (reference sequence). CDR3 residues: CASSQDGRASEQYF. In DNA form, the CDR3 reads TGTGCCAGCAGCCAAGACGGGAGGGCCTCCGAGCAGTACTTC.

This clonotype appeared many times. The chain couples TRBV5-1 to TRBJ2-7; TRBD2 matches at 7 bases. This CDR3 is built from 11 residues. Germline V gene lookup returns CDR1 SGHRS and CDR2 YFSETQ. V lost 8 bases, J lost 6 bases, and 5 bases stayed unmatched. The CDR3 DNA is TGCGCCAGTCGCGGGAGAGGCGAGCAGTACTTC. Protein product: CASRGRGEQYF.

This clonotype was found a few times. This chain joins TRBV13 and TRBJ2-2, with no clear D. The CDR3 length is 13 residues. The germline CDR1 and CDR2 sequences are PRHDT and FYEKMQ (reference sequence). V was clipped by 6 bases and J by 5 bases, with 10 bases between them. The CDR3 sequence is CASSPTSTGELFF. CDR3 DNA: TGTGCCAGCAGTCCAACATCTACCGGGGAGCTGTTTTTT.

This clonotype was seen a handful of times. This chain uses TRBV19 with TRBJ2-3; 9 positions match TRBD2. The CDR3 consists of 16 residues. CDR1 and CDR2 from the germline V gene are LNHDA and SQIVND (reference sequence). The V segment lost 2 bases and the J segment 4 bases; nucleotides outside the gene matches: 7. Here the CDR3 DNA reads TGTGCCAGTAGTATATCGCCTAGCGGGATCGCAGATACGCAGTATTTT. As protein: CASSISPSGIADTQYF.

This clonotype was seen a handful of times. The chain uses TRBV3-1 and TRBJ2-1, with D maybe TRBD2 (6 bases). This CDR3 has 16 residues. Germline assignment: CDR1 LGHDT and CDR2 YNNKEL (reference sequence). Between the trimmed V and J ends, which lost 4 bases and 1 base, there was a span of 14 bases. The CDR3 nucleotides are TGTGCCAGCAGCCCAACTCTTAGCGGATCCTACAATGAGCAGTTCTTC. It yields the protein CASSPTLSGSYNEQFF.

This clonotype was picked up many times. The chain joins TRBV10-3 to TRBJ2-7; 7 positions agree with TRBD1. The V gene end was trimmed by 6 bases and the J gene end by 0 bases; junction bases not matched to a gene: 5. The CDR3 has 14 residues. The germline gives CDR1 ENHRY, CDR2 SYGVKD. In nucleotides, the CDR3 is TGTGCCATCAGCCTGGGACAGTCCTCCTACGAGCAGTACTTC. It codes for CAISLGQSSYEQYF.

This clonotype was recorded a few times. The chain is built from TRBV10-3 and TRBJ1-4, with 9 bases that match TRBD1. Germline V gene data show CDR1 as ENHRY and CDR2 as SYGVKD. V dropped 3 bases and J dropped 5; count of bases not matched to a gene: 1. This CDR3 region has 14 residues. CDR3 loop: CAISDGQGNEKLFF. The CDR3 DNA reads as TGTGCCATCAGTGATGGACAGGGGAATGAAAAACTGTTTTTT.

This clonotype was counted a few times. V is TRBV5-1 and J is TRBJ1-6, with TRBD1 matching over 7 bases. The CDR3 runs 17 residues. Germline loops: CDR1 SGHRS, CDR2 YFSETQ. After removal of 4 bases from V and 2 bases from J, the junction contained 9 bases not matched to a gene. The CDR3 DNA reads as TGCGCCAGCAGCCCAGGAGGGGGCTTCGCCTATAATTCACCCCTCCACTTT. Translating it yields CASSPGGGFAYNSPLHF.

Ten or more counts support this clonotype. The V call is TRBV12-5, the J call TRBJ1-1; D unclear. Germline V gives CDR1 LGHNT, CDR2 FRNRAP. The CDR3 runs to 14 residues. The V end was cut by 0 bases, the J end by 2 bases, with 7 bases between. Here the CDR3 DNA reads TGTGCTAGTGGTTTGGTAGGCGGAAACACTGAAGCTTTCTTT. Residues: CASGLVGGNTEAFF. The variable domain in full, with the rest retrieved from reference TRBV12-5 and TRBJ1-1, is DARVTQTPRHKVTEMGQEVTMRCQPILGHNTVFWYRQTMMQGLELLAYFRNRAPLDDSGMPKDRFSAEMPDATLATLKIQPSEPRDSAVYFCASGLVGGNTEAFFGQGTRLTVV.

This chain uses TRBV4-1 with TRBJ1-5; D possibly corresponds to TRBD1 (5 bases). Deletions cut 4 bases from V and 0 bases from J, with 10 bases between. This CDR3 is built from 15 residues. Per the germline V gene, CDR1 is MGHRA and CDR2 is YSYEKL. The CDR3 DNA reads TGCGCCAGCAGCCTCAGACAGAGTAGCAATCAGCCCCAGCATTTT. Encoded protein: CASSLRQSSNQPQHF.

This clonotype was observed a few times. The chain combines TRBV3-1 with TRBJ2-7, with 9 bases identical to TRBD2. Germline assignment: CDR1 LGHDT and CDR2 YNNKEL (reference sequence). The CDR3 is 18 amino acids. Trimming removed 0 bases from V and 5 bases from J; junction bases left unmatched: 14. CDR3 DNA sequence: TGTGCCAGCAGCCAAGAGGGGCTAGCGGGAAGGAGGGGCCACGAGCAGTACTTC. This codes for CASSQEGLAGRRGHEQYF.

This clonotype was found a few times. The chain recombines TRBV6-1 with TRBJ2-5, with TRBD1 as a possible D gene (6 bases). The CDR3 length is 12 residues. V shed 8 bases and J shed 7 bases, with 14 bases lying between them. Germline CDR1 reads MNHNS; CDR2 reads SASEGT. The CDR3 region is CASRKTGGTQYF. CDR3 coding DNA: TGTGCCAGCCGGAAGACAGGAGGGACCCAGTACTTC.

Only a few counts were recorded for this clonotype. V usage is TRBV28 and J usage is TRBJ1-5, with D unclear. The CDR3 consists of 14 residues. From germline, CDR1 is MDHEN and CDR2 SYDVKM. Trimming left V 7 bases short and J 9 bases short, with 19 bases between. CDR3 DNA sequence: TGTGCCAGCATAGGTGGTCGGAGGGCGAGGCCCCAGCATTTT. This gives the protein CASIGGRRARPQHF. The full variable domain, rest sourced from reference TRBV28 and TRBJ1-5, is DVKVTQSSRYLVKRTGEKVFLECVQDMDHENMFWYRQDPGLGLRLIYFSYDVKMKEKGDIPEGYSVSREKKERFSLILESASTNQTSMYLCASIGGRRARPQHFGDGTRLSIL.

This chain uses TRBV5-4 with TRBJ2-1; 9 bases are a match to TRBD2. V was pared by 5 bases and J by 6 bases, with 3 bases of the junction left unmatched. From germline, CDR1 is SGHNT and CDR2 YYREEE (reference sequence). CDR3 length equals 13 residues. For the CDR3, the DNA is TGTGCCAGCAGTATAGCGGGAGCCAATGAGCAGTTCTTC. Translation gives CASSIAGANEQFF.

The chain has TRBV4-2 and TRBJ2-7, with D hard to call. Trimming shortened V by 1 base and J by 2 bases, and 12 bases separated the two germline ends. Per the germline V gene, CDR1 is LGHNA and CDR2 is YNFKEQ. The CDR3 totals 15 residues. CDR3 sequence: CASSQGRAAAYEQYF. CDR3 nucleotides: TGTGCCAGCAGCCAAGGTCGGGCAGCTGCCTACGAGCAGTACTTC.

The V and J genes are TRBV5-4 and TRBJ2-1, with TRBD2 identical over 7 bases. After removal of 2 bases from V and 8 bases from J, the junction contained 4 bases not matched to a gene. CDR1 is SGHNT and CDR2 is YYREEE in the germline V gene (reference sequence). CDR3 length equals 13 residues. CDR3 nucleotides: TGTGCCAGCAGCTTCCGACTAGCAGATGAGCAGTTCTTC. The encoded protein is CASSFRLADEQFF.

This clonotype was found a few times. The CDR3 nucleotides are TGTGCCAGCAGTTACGGGCAGCTAAGTTATAATTCACCCCTCCACTTT. The encoded protein is CASSYGQLSYNSPLHF. V usage is TRBV6-1 and J usage is TRBJ1-6, with D unresolved. This CDR3 is 16 amino acids long. CDR1 is MNHNS and CDR2 is SASEGT in the germline V gene. V shed 5 bases and J shed 4 bases, with 15 bases lying between them.

This clonotype was observed at least ten times. This chain uses TRBV3-1 with TRBJ2-4; 9 bases are a match to TRBD1. The J segment lost 6 bases and the V segment lost 6 bases, leaving 3 bases of the junction unmatched. CDR1 and CDR2 (germline): LGHDT, YNNKEL (reference sequence). The CDR3 extends over 13 amino acids. The CDR3 here is CASRTQGANIQYF. CDR3 in DNA: TGTGCCAGCAGGACACAGGGGGCAAACATTCAGTACTTC.

This clonotype was detected many times. This chain uses TRBV12-3 or TRBV12-4 with TRBJ1-5; 9 bases map to TRBD1. The CDR3 spans 15 residues. J gave up 4 bases and V 6 bases, and 7 bases lay outside the gene matches. The chain's CDR3 is CASRFTGGNNQPQHF. CDR3 coding DNA: TGTGCCAGCAGATTTACAGGGGGCAATAATCAGCCCCAGCATTTT.

Concerning this clonotype itself: One junction end disagrees with the germline gene, perhaps due to a read error. The rearrangement uses TRBV7-3 and TRBJ2-7; TRBD2 matches 14 bases. From germline, CDR1 is SGHTA and CDR2 FQGTGA. CDR3 length: 17 amino acids. The CDR3 here is CASSQGLAGVSPYEQYF. Written as DNA, the CDR3 is TGTGCTAGCAGCCAGGGACTAGCGGGAGTTAGCCCCTACGAGCAGTACTTC.

This chain links TRBV7-9 with TRBJ2-7, with 9 positions matching TRBD1. Germline CDR1 is SEHNR and CDR2 is FQNEAQ (reference sequence). The CDR3 extends over 14 amino acids. Trimming at V came to 6 bases and at J to 5 bases, leaving 8 bases not matched to a gene. CDR3 loop: CASRSGTGFNEQYF. CDR3 coding DNA: TGTGCCAGCAGGTCCGGGACAGGGTTCAACGAGCAGTACTTC.

This sequence joins TRBV28 and TRBJ1-1; 12 nucleotides agree with TRBD1. After removal of 2 bases from V and 9 bases from J, the junction contained 7 bases not matched to a gene. The CDR3 extends over 15 amino acids. The germline V gene encodes CDR1 MDHEN and CDR2 SYDVKM. CDR3 loop: CASSLRGTGGGKAFF. The CDR3 DNA reads as TGTGCCAGCAGTTTACGCGGGACAGGGGGCGGGAAAGCTTTCTTT.

There are a few counts of this clonotype. The chain carries TRBV11-2 and TRBJ2-1; D might be TRBD2 (7 bases). The CDR3 sequence is 16 residues long. Germline lookup yields CDR1 SGHAT and CDR2 FQNNGV. Trimming pared 0 bases from V and 4 bases from J, leaving 13 bases between. The CDR3 reads CASSLEGGGLYNEQFF. Here the CDR3 DNA reads TGTGCCAGCAGCTTAGAGGGGGGGGGGCTGTACAATGAGCAGTTCTTC.